This TCR beta chain was captured by sequencing in a study of cytomegalovirus exposure and HLA in healthy donors. Germline loops: CDR1 MGHRA, CDR2 YSYEKL. This CDR3 is built from 13 residues. Trimming removed 3 bases from V and 5 bases from J, with 11 bases in between. Both 60 Vbeta primers and 13 Jbeta primers went into the PCR. Here immunoSEQ multiplex PCR was the method, and the copy in TCRdb shows in-frame clones only, minus some. The sample records a few hundred thousand clones, around 80% being singletons. On this clone itself: The antigen is not known.

Study conclusions and caveats: In an earlier analysis, in some 500 donors, most V segments appeared productive either ~87% or ~30% of the time. Compared with the approximately 680-donor mean, an Asian-associated ancestry cluster reportedly had fewer N-insertions, according to a later analysis. Per published accounts, TCR beta sequences correctly predicted the HLA-A and HLA-B alleles of most subjects.

V is TRBV4-1 and J is TRBJ2-7; the D gene is possibly TRBD2 (5 bases). The specimen was PBMCs. This sequence originates from a girl aged 2-10 years in good health and CMV-seronegative. In DNA, the CDR3 is TGCGCCAGCAGCCATCCGGGGAAGGACGAGCAGTACTTC. Translation: CASSHPGKDEQYF.